The 4 T cell receptor beta chains given below trace back to one sample, sequenced in a study of PD-1 blockade in classical Hodgkin lymphoma. Time point denoted: newly diagnosed, previously untreated cHL patient sample. TCRdb's copy holds only in-frame clones and misses some; the assay was immunoSEQ multiplex PCR. Of approximately 35,000 clones listed, 94% are singletons. Sequenced material: peripheral blood mononuclear cells (PBMCs). The receptors derive from a human donor with classical Hodgkin lymphoma.

This clone was seen just once. V and J are TRBV11-3 and TRBJ2-3, with D possibly being TRBD2 (5 bases). Germline V lookup: CDR1 SGHNT, CDR2 YENEEA. V shed 2 bases and J shed 4 bases, with 13 bases lying between them. CDR3 size: 15 residues. Here the CDR3 DNA reads TGTGCCAGCAGCTTACGGTCCGGGATCGCAGATACGCAGTATTTT. It specifies CASSLRSGIADTQYF.

This rearrangement joins TRBV7-6 to TRBJ1-1; TRBD1 aligns across 7 bases. The CDR3 consists of 16 residues. The junction had 14 bases not matched to a gene; V was cut back by 6 bases and J by 4 bases. CDR1 is SGHVS and CDR2 is FNYEAQ in the germline V gene. CDR3 in amino acids: CASSHNPYRGGTEAFF. CDR3 bases: TGTGCCAGCAGTCACAACCCTTACAGGGGAGGCACTGAAGCTTTCTTT.

The chain is built from TRBV13 and TRBJ2-1, with 16 bases matching TRBD2. The germline CDR1 and CDR2 sequences are PRHDT and FYEKMQ (reference sequence). J gave up 7 bases and V 5 bases, and 11 bases lay outside the gene matches. CDR3 size: 18 residues. Written as DNA, the CDR3 is TGTGCCAGCAGCCTCAAATCCGGGACTAGCGGGAGGGGTAATGAGCAGTTCTTC. Its translation: CASSLKSGTSGRGNEQFF.

V usage is TRBV5-8 and J usage is TRBJ2-1; the D is unclear. Germline V lookup: CDR1 SGHTS, CDR2 YDEGEE. The CDR3 is 16 residues long. Deletions cut 2 bases from V and 5 bases from J, with 17 bases between. The CDR3 DNA follows: TGTGCCAGCAGCTTCGAACTAACTCAAACGCACAATGAGCAGTTCTTC. Translation gives CASSFELTQTHNEQFF.